One and the same sample provided the 8 T cell receptor beta chains below, sequenced in a study of molecular identifiers for immune sequencing clone quantification. TCRdb called the PCR reads again in MiXCR, with one record for every CDR3 protein. The sample gives 550,000 to 750,000 distinct CDR3 sequences, less than 20% of which show up once; 0.85% is in the top ten. Sequencing was carried out using naive CD8+ T cells from blood, with Jurkat cell RNA spiked in. As to subset: FACS-sorted CD8+CD4-CCR7+CD45RA+ naive T cells. The receptors were sampled from a human donor in good health. Some libraries in this study had Jurkat cell RNA spiked in.

The chain employs TRBV19 and TRBJ1-2; TRBD1 is a possible D gene (6 bases). The V gene lost 3 bases and the J gene lost 0 bases, with 11 bases spanning the gap. The CDR3 sequence is 15 residues long. The germline gives CDR1 LNHDA, CDR2 SQIVND (reference sequence). CDR3 coding DNA: TGTGCCAGTAGTATCCAGGGGCCCGCTAACTATGGCTACACCTTC. It yields the protein CASSIQGPANYGYTF.

This clonotype was picked up a small number of times. A read error is possible here, since a much larger clone lies one base away. The chain carries TRBV7-6 and TRBJ2-5, with D possibly matching TRBD1 (7 bases). CDR3 length: 14 residues. The germline gives CDR1 SGHVS, CDR2 FNYEAQ. CDR3 loop: CASSPGGGQEAQYF. CDR3 in DNA: TGTGCCAGCAGCCCAGGGGGAGGCCAAGAGGCCCAGTACTTC.

This clonotype was counted between two and nine times. The J gene is TRBJ1-1, the V gene TRBV5-6, with D possibly TRBD1 on 5 matching bases. The CDR3 runs 15 residues. CDR1 SGHDT and CDR2 YYEEEE come from the germline V gene. V lost 1 base and J lost 3, with 13 bases in between. In DNA, the CDR3 is TGTGCCAGCAGCTTGTGGCGACAGATCGACACTGAAGCTTTCTTT. It yields the protein CASSLWRQIDTEAFF.

This rearrangement joins TRBV10-3 to TRBJ2-7, with no clear D. V was cut by 3 bases and J by 0 bases, with 3 bases left in between. This CDR3 spans 12 amino acids. Germline assignment: CDR1 ENHRY and CDR2 SYGVKD. The CDR3: CAISDASYEQYF. The CDR3, as DNA: TGTGCCATCAGTGATGCCTCCTACGAGCAGTACTTC.

Many counts were recorded for this clonotype. The chain couples TRBV20-1 to TRBJ2-4, with 12 positions matching TRBD2. The germline V gene has CDR1 DFQATT and CDR2 SNEGSKA (reference sequence). V lost 1 base and J lost 16; bases outside the gene matches: 8. The CDR3 consists of 13 residues. This CDR3 is CSARGPGLAGQYF. The CDR3 DNA sequence: TGCAGTGCTAGAGGTCCCGGACTAGCGGGACAATACTTC.

This clonotype appeared many times. The chain joins TRBV28 to TRBJ1-4; perhaps TRBD1 as D (5 bases). Germline CDR1 reads MDHEN; CDR2 reads SYDVKM. Deletions cut 4 bases from V and 0 bases from J, with 21 bases between. The CDR3 spans 19 residues. The CDR3: CASSYPRDGSKPTNEKLFF. CDR3 DNA: TGTGCCAGCAGTTACCCGCGGGACGGATCAAAACCAACTAATGAAAAACTGTTTTTT.

This clonotype was detected a few times. The rearrangement links TRBV7-6 to TRBJ2-5, with D tentatively TRBD1 or TRBD2 (6 bases each). The V and J ends lost 4 bases and 5 bases respectively, with 17 bases between them. Germline loops: CDR1 SGHVS, CDR2 FNYEAQ. The length of the CDR3 is 15 residues. CDR3 protein: CASSWRDTWSETQYF. The CDR3 DNA is TGTGCCAGCAGCTGGAGGGACACCTGGTCGGAGACCCAGTACTTC.

This clonotype was seen only a few times. The rearrangement links TRBV4-1 to TRBJ2-2, with unresolved D. The CDR3 has 14 residues. Germline CDR1 is MGHRA and CDR2 is YSYEKL. V was cut by 0 bases and J by 9 bases, with 11 bases left in between. DNA for the CDR3: TGCGCCAGCAGCCAAGATCCAAACGTACGGGAGCTGTTTTTT. The encoded protein is CASSQDPNVRELFF.